The 28 T cell receptor beta chains below all came from one sample that was sequenced in a study of T-cell reconstitution after alpha-beta-depleted transplantation in children. Unique molecular identifiers were incorporated during preparation of the TCRbeta library. TCRdb processed the PCR reads anew with MiXCR; each CDR3 protein has one entry. The table records 150,000 to 250,000 distinct CDR3 sequences, approximately 14% of them present only once. The sample in question was PBMCs from the stem cell graft donor, obtained from the stem cell graft. Receptors originate from a human donor who donated a stem cell graft to a child with acute lymphoblastic leukemia.

This clonotype has a count of ten or more. The chain combines TRBV3-1 with TRBJ2-1; D possibly corresponds to TRBD2 (6 bases). Trimming left V 4 bases short and J 10 bases short, with 11 bases between. This CDR3 is 12 amino acids long. Germline V gene data show CDR1 as LGHDT and CDR2 as YNNKEL (reference sequence). The CDR3 protein is CASSPAGREQFF. In DNA, the CDR3 is TGTGCCAGCAGCCCAGCGGGCCGAGAGCAGTTCTTC.

The V gene is TRBV7-2, the J gene TRBJ2-2; TRBD2 is a possible D gene (6 bases). The germline gives CDR1 SGHTA, CDR2 FQGNSA. V lost 10 bases and J lost 2, with 17 bases in between. The CDR3 length is 15 residues. The CDR3 nucleotides read TGTGCCAACGGACGGCCGGGACTTAACACCGGGGAGCTGTTTTTT. Amino acid sequence: CANGRPGLNTGELFF.

This clonotype was counted ten times or more. The V and J genes are TRBV5-1 and TRBJ1-2; 7 nucleotides align to TRBD1. Trimming removed 4 bases from V and 12 bases from J; junction bases left unmatched: 15. The CDR3 totals 14 residues. Germline assignment: CDR1 SGHRS and CDR2 YFSETQ. The CDR3 nucleotides are TGCGCCAGCAGCCCGGGACAGACCTCCGCAGTCCACACCTTC. Encoded protein: CASSPGQTSAVHTF.

This clonotype has ten or more counts. This chain links TRBV29-1 with TRBJ2-7; 7 nucleotides line up with TRBD2. Germline V gives CDR1 SQVTM, CDR2 ANQGSEA. CDR3 size: 17 residues. The junction had 17 bases not matched to a gene; V was cut back by 0 bases and J by 6 bases. CDR3: CSVEDTDQRPSGGEQYF. Written as DNA, the CDR3 is TGCAGCGTTGAAGATACGGATCAGCGGCCGTCGGGAGGCGAGCAGTACTTC.

This clonotype was seen many times. The genes are TRBV7-2 and TRBJ2-2, with 12 bases aligning to TRBD1. Trimming took 5 bases from V and 5 from J; bases not matched to a gene: 12. The CDR3 consists of 18 residues. Germline CDR1 SGHTA, CDR2 FQGNSA. CDR3 nucleotide sequence: TGTGCCAGCAGCGGAGGGACAGGGGGCGTTGTCGTAACCGGGGAGCTGTTTTTT. This codes for CASSGGTGGVVVTGELFF.

This clonotype was picked up many times. The V gene is TRBV18, the J gene TRBJ2-7; a possible D gene is TRBD2 (5 bases). The CDR3 runs 13 residues. V was pared by 4 bases and J by 4 bases, with 11 bases between. In germline, CDR1 is KGHSH, CDR2 LQKENI. The CDR3 sequence: CASSRGLGYEQYF. CDR3 coding DNA: TGTGCCAGCTCACGAGGACTGGGGTACGAGCAGTACTTC. The entire variable domain, with the rest obtained from reference TRBV18 and TRBJ2-7, is as follows: NAGVMQNPRHLVRRRGQEARLRCSPMKGHSHVYWYRQLPEEGLKFMVYLQKENIIDESGMPKERFSAEFPKEGPSILRIQQVVRGDSAAYFCASSRGLGYEQYFGPGTRLTVT.

This clonotype showed up many times. The chain couples TRBV6-5 to TRBJ1-4; no clear D gene. This CDR3 has 16 residues. From germline, CDR1 is MNHEY and CDR2 SVGAGI. V was pared by 0 bases and J by 4 bases, with 12 bases between. The CDR3: CASSYSVGAGNEKLFF. The DNA for the CDR3 is TGTGCCAGCAGTTACTCGGTGGGCGCGGGTAATGAAAAACTGTTTTTT.

Many counts were recorded for this clonotype. The V call is TRBV11-1, the J call TRBJ2-3; D is perhaps TRBD2 (6 bases). This CDR3 contains 16 residues. V lost 5 bases, J lost 2 bases, and 17 bases lay in between. Germline values: CDR1 SGHAT, CDR2 FQDESV (reference sequence). The CDR3: CASSPEVGTFTDTQYF. CDR3 DNA: TGTGCCAGCAGCCCAGAAGTCGGGACTTTCACAGATACGCAGTATTTT.

This clonotype has ten or more counts. The chain combines TRBV2 with TRBJ2-5; D remains unclear. The V gene's germline CDR1 is SNHLY and CDR2 FYNNEI. V was shortened by 8 bases and J by 0 bases, with 19 bases between the two germline ends. This CDR3 spans 16 amino acids. The CDR3 spells CASDAQITGNQETQYF. The CDR3 DNA sequence: TGTGCCAGCGATGCCCAAATAACGGGCAACCAAGAGACCCAGTACTTC.

The chain carries TRBV25-1 and TRBJ2-7; D may be TRBD2 (5 bases). V was cut by 5 bases and J by 3 bases, with 14 bases left in between. The CDR3 has 14 amino acids. Germline lookup yields CDR1 MGHDK and CDR2 SYGVNS. In nucleotides, the CDR3 is TGTGCCAGCAGTAGGGCCCTCGCGGGCTACGAGCAGTACTTC. Its translation: CASSRALAGYEQYF.

In its sample, this clonotype was seen many times. V is TRBV5-1 and J is TRBJ2-3; 8 bases align to TRBD2. The ends lost 4 bases at V and 2 bases at J; junction bases unmatched: 15. This CDR3 comprises 18 residues. Germline V gene data show CDR1 as SGHRS and CDR2 as YFSETQ. CDR3 sequence (DNA): TGCGCCAGCAGCCCTCGGACCATGGCGGGAGGTCCCACAGATACGCAGTATTTT. It specifies CASSPRTMAGGPTDTQYF.

The table lists this clonotype with many counts. The chain combines TRBV6-5 with TRBJ1-2; 8 bases agree with TRBD1. This CDR3 has 14 amino acids. Germline lookup yields CDR1 MNHEY and CDR2 SVGAGI. After removal of 3 bases from V and 6 bases from J, the junction contained 6 bases not matched to a gene. The CDR3 loop is CASSYWQGANGYTF. The DNA for the CDR3 is TGTGCCAGCAGTTATTGGCAGGGGGCCAATGGCTACACCTTC.

In this sample, this clonotype turned up a few times. The chain couples TRBV4-2 to TRBJ2-1; TRBD2 matches 7 bases. Germline-derived CDR1 and CDR2 are LGHNA and YNFKEQ. J lost 10 bases, V lost 1 base, and 10 bases had no gene match. The CDR3 loop spans 15 amino acids. The CDR3 bases are TGTGCCAGCAGCCAAGTGAAGGGGACTATCGGAGAGCAGTTCTTC. Residues: CASSQVKGTIGEQFF.

This clonotype came up many times. The chain is built from TRBV7-8 and TRBJ2-2; unclear D gene. The germline V and J ends were trimmed by 5 bases and 6 bases, with 13 bases remaining between them. Germline CDR1 reads SGHVS; CDR2 reads FQNEAQ. The CDR3 loop spans 14 amino acids. The CDR3 bases are TGTGCCAGCAGCAGTTATGAGGCGGCCGGGGAGCTGTTTTTT. Amino acids: CASSSYEAAGELFF.

The chain employs TRBV7-9 and TRBJ2-3, with D tentatively TRBD1 (5 bases). Germline CDR1 reads SEHNR; CDR2 reads FQNEAQ (reference sequence). The CDR3 is 17 amino acids. Trimming stripped 2 bases from V and 3 bases from J, with 18 bases between. The CDR3 sequence is CASSLPQGAKGTDTQYF. The CDR3 DNA is TGTGCCAGCAGCTTACCGCAGGGTGCTAAAGGGACAGATACGCAGTATTTT.

The sample holds many counts of this clonotype. The J gene is TRBJ2-7, the V gene TRBV12-3 or TRBV12-4, with 10 bases fitting TRBD1. This CDR3 comprises 14 residues. V trimming: 6 bases; J trimming: 6 bases; junction bases outside the gene matches: 8. CDR3 sequence: CASSPGQGLREQYF. The DNA of the CDR3 is TGTGCCAGCAGCCCGGGACAGGGGCTTCGCGAGCAGTACTTC.

This clonotype was observed many times. The chain employs TRBV7-9 and TRBJ1-5, with TRBD1 matching 9 bases. Losses at the gene ends were 5 bases for V and 6 bases for J; bases not matched to a gene: 5. This CDR3 has 14 residues. Germline lookup yields CDR1 SEHNR and CDR2 FQNEAQ (reference sequence). The CDR3 loop is CASSPGQGLQPQHF. CDR3 coding DNA: TGTGCCAGCAGCCCCGGACAGGGGCTTCAGCCCCAGCATTTT.

The chain employs TRBV30 and TRBJ1-2; perhaps TRBD1 as D (5 bases). CDR3 length: 15 residues. Germline CDR1 and CDR2: GTSNPN and SVGIG (reference sequence). The V gene lost 0 bases and the J gene lost 5 bases, with 16 bases spanning the gap. The CDR3 region is CAWSVAGREEYGYTF. DNA for the CDR3: TGTGCCTGGAGTGTAGCGGGACGGGAAGAGTATGGCTACACCTTC.

Ten or more counts support this clonotype. This rearrangement joins TRBV28 to TRBJ2-3; D is unclear. This CDR3 region has 14 residues. CDR1 MDHEN and CDR2 SYDVKM come from the germline V gene. Trimming pared 2 bases from V and 6 bases from J, leaving 12 bases between. CDR3 residues: CASSLISDDDTQYF. CDR3 in DNA: TGTGCCAGCAGTTTAATCTCCGACGATGATACGCAGTATTTT.

Many counts were recorded for this clonotype. The chain employs TRBV5-1 and TRBJ2-7; D unclear. This CDR3 is 14 amino acids long. V was clipped by 0 bases and J by 2 bases, with 9 bases between them. CDR1 and CDR2 from the germline V gene are SGHRS and YFSETQ. The CDR3 is CASSLGSATYEQYF. The CDR3 nucleotides are TGCGCCAGCAGCTTGGGTTCGGCCACCTACGAGCAGTACTTC.

This clonotype was observed many times. This rearrangement joins TRBV5-1 to TRBJ2-5; D is possibly TRBD1 (5 bases). The CDR3 covers 15 residues. V was pared by 3 bases and J by 2 bases, with 14 bases between. The germline CDR1 and CDR2 sequences are SGHRS and YFSETQ. The CDR3 DNA reads as TGCGCCAGCAGCTCTATGGCAGGGAATCAAGAGACCCAGTACTTC. Translation: CASSSMAGNQETQYF.

In its sample, this clonotype was seen many times. V and J are TRBV4-1 and TRBJ2-7, with 7 bases lining up with TRBD1. Germline loops: CDR1 MGHRA, CDR2 YSYEKL. J lost 2 bases, V lost 1 base, and 5 bases had no gene match. CDR3 size: 15 residues. The CDR3 region is CASSQGSGTAYEQYF. For the CDR3, the DNA is TGCGCCAGCAGCCAAGGATCCGGGACAGCCTACGAGCAGTACTTC.

This clonotype was seen many times. The chain recombines TRBV5-6 with TRBJ1-2; the D is unclear. The germline gives CDR1 SGHDT, CDR2 YYEEEE. Trimming cost V 0 bases and J 5 bases, with 5 bases left between them. The CDR3 has 12 amino acids. CDR3 coding DNA: TGTGCCAGCAGCTTGGGAAGTTATGGCTACACCTTC. Protein: CASSLGSYGYTF.

The chain carries TRBV20-1 and TRBJ2-1; TRBD2 matches 11 bases. This CDR3 is built from 16 residues. In germline, CDR1 is DFQATT, CDR2 SNEGSKA (reference sequence). Trimming removed 2 bases from V and 6 bases from J; junction bases left unmatched: 9. In DNA form, the CDR3 reads TGCAGTGCTAGACCCGTACTAGCGGGAGTTCTCAATGAGCAGTTCTTC. This translates into CSARPVLAGVLNEQFF.

This clonotype was observed at least ten times. This chain uses TRBV5-1 with TRBJ2-7; possible D gene TRBD2, 6 bases. Trimming took 0 bases from V and 4 from J, leaving 14 bases between them. Germline CDR1 reads SGHRS; CDR2 reads YFSETQ. This CDR3 spans 15 amino acids. The CDR3 spells CASSLGSGVSYEQYF. In nucleotides, the CDR3 is TGCGCCAGCAGCTTGGGTTCGGGGGTGAGTTACGAGCAGTACTTC.

This clonotype occurred a few times. This CDR3 is CAWSPGTGRYNEQFF. The CDR3 DNA follows: TGTGCCTGGAGCCCCGGGACAGGGAGGTACAATGAGCAGTTCTTC. The chain links TRBV30 to TRBJ2-1; 9 bases match TRBD1. The CDR3 has 15 amino acids. The V gene's germline CDR1 is GTSNPN and CDR2 SVGIG (reference sequence). With 3 bases clipped from V and 4 bases from J, the junction kept 7 bases outside the gene matches.

The V call is TRBV6-1, the J call TRBJ2-3; D may be TRBD1 or TRBD2 (5 bases each). From germline, CDR1 is MNHNS and CDR2 SASEGT. With 6 bases removed from V and 0 bases from J, the gap between germline ends came to 10 bases. This CDR3 is 14 amino acids long. Here the CDR3 reads CASSWGPSTDTQYF. CDR3 DNA: TGTGCCAGCAGCTGGGGACCGAGCACAGATACGCAGTATTTT.

This sequence joins TRBV13 and TRBJ2-3; D is perhaps TRBD2 (6 bases). The germline V gene encodes CDR1 PRHDT and CDR2 FYEKMQ (reference sequence). The V and J ends lost 7 bases and 0 bases respectively, with 17 bases between them. The CDR3 has 16 amino acids. CDR3 sequence reads: CASTKPGVTSTDTQYF. The CDR3 region has the DNA TGTGCCAGCACCAAACCGGGGGTGACTAGCACAGATACGCAGTATTTT.